This T cell receptor beta chain originates from a study of cytomegalovirus exposure and HLA in healthy donors (dated by TCRdb to 2015 to 2018). Regarding the study in general: A later analysis indicated that the roughly 120 validation repertoires were generated on the platform also employed for the 720 or so repertoires of the first cohort. To predict cytomegalovirus infection status, the study brought together high-throughput TCR immunosequencing, statistical association of individual TCRs with disease status, and machine learning. In addition to the first cohort of several hundred subjects, a separate validation cohort of 120 different subjects was used. The study aimed to test whether signatures of past pathogen exposure could be identified by cataloging public T cell receptors. Study-level results and caveats: According to the authors, the approach could potentially be generalized to other disease states and immunological phenotypes. A later analysis lacked HLA typing for the validation cohort, so it scored co-occurrence in that cohort across all 120 repertoires. In both the original and validation cohorts, the classifier was reported to diagnose cytomegalovirus status with high specificity and sensitivity. The study listed 170 or so TCR beta chains as associated with cytomegalovirus. In a later analysis, TCRs clustered in the first cohort were found to also tend to co-occur in the 120 or so validation repertoires, with 94% of cluster scores above 0. While some public TCRs were present in many individuals, most TCR sequences turned up only very rarely across donors. In vitro tests confirmed that a few of the cytomegalovirus-associated TCR beta chains recognize cytomegalovirus antigens.

On this clone itself: Its antigen is not yet known. No much larger clone is present one base from it, and per-base qualities are unavailable.

The library was made by the immunoSEQ multiplex PCR assay. In the source study's methods: A statistical classification framework was built to diagnose cytomegalovirus status from the catalog of TCR beta chain sequences. In TCRdb, the immuneACCESS table is reduced to in-frame sequences with V and J assigned. These tables do not hold every clone; where another copy was compared, an unresolved V gene accounts for under half, and the others remain unexplained. That table supplies the V and J calls and clone size; D and trimming were determined from the DNA. The sample data list some 230,000 clones, and about 93% of these were observed just once. Of the sample, 0.85% to 1.2% falls within the top ten clones. Donors formed part of the validation cohort, which comprised about 120 subjects and was distinct from the first cohort of over 500 subjects. According to the germline V gene (reference sequence), CDR1 reads MNHEY and CDR2 reads SMNVEV. The cysteine opens and the phenylalanine closes a CDR3 of 17 amino acids. Only the CDR3 region is kept as DNA, spanning 51 bases read in frame from base 1. Trimming costs V 7 bases and J 3 bases, and their ends lie 25 bases apart.

The specimen was PBMCs. This clonotype was obtained from a woman in her late teens or twenties in good health and CMV-seronegative. The chain links TRBV27 with TRBJ2-7; D gene: possibly TRBD2, on 6 matching bases. The DNA sequence follows: TGTGCCAGCACCCCTCTCCGCGGTCCGACTAGGGACTACGAGCAGTACTTC. Its translation reads: CASTPLRGPTRDYEQYF.